This T cell receptor beta chain is from a study of cytomegalovirus exposure and HLA in healthy donors. It was the roughly 130-subject validation cohort, separate from the approximately 620-subject first cohort, to which the donors belonged. Clones were read by immunoSEQ multiplex PCR, and TCRdb kept only the in-frame ones, dropping some. This table has around 300,000 clones, 75% to 90% appearing once. The length of the CDR3 is 13 residues. Germline V lookup: CDR1 GTSNPN, CDR2 SVGIG (reference sequence). V lost 2 bases to trimming and J lost 5 bases; unmatched junction nucleotides: 5. Study-wide results and limits: For most TCR sequences rarity was the rule, although some public TCRs occurred in many donors.

A note on this clone: Its antigen is as yet unknown.

The genes are TRBV30 and TRBJ1-1; 7 nucleotides align to TRBD1. The sequenced sample was PBMCs. The source is a woman in her twenties or thirties in good health and CMV-seropositive. DNA of the CDR3: TGTGCCTGGAGTTTTACAGGGGTTACTGAAGCTTTCTTT. It encodes CAWSFTGVTEAFF.